This T cell receptor beta chain was observed in a study of identical twins. Study-level points and caveats: A partial confounding effect on zero-insertion analyses could come from invariant MAIT and iNKT cells. The study drew conclusions from cross-sectional statistical analysis, not from following the same donors. With abundant cord blood beta clonotypes, insertions were fewer; memory repertoires showed no such pattern.

The cDNA had a unique molecular identifier and a template-switch universal primer site. TCRdb recomputed calls from the 5' RACE reads with MiXCR, one row per CDR3 protein. The data contain around 240,000 distinct CDR3 sequences, about 10% of them singletons. CDR1 and CDR2 from the germline V gene are SGHTA and FQGNSA. Trimming cost V 3 bases and J 6 bases; bases outside gene matches: 4. The CDR3 consists of 15 residues. This clonotype was counted many times. The antigen is unknown. V and J are TRBV7-2 and TRBJ2-7; 14 nucleotides agree with TRBD2. The clonotype originates from a man between 45 and 60 years old in good health. Source material: memory T cells sorted from blood. The CDR3 DNA reads as TGTGCCAGCAGCTTGACTAGCGGGGGGGCTACCGAGCAGTACTTC. Translating it yields CASSLTSGGATEQYF.